This TCR beta chain originates from a study of T cells after yellow fever vaccination. The CDR3 has 17 residues. Trimming pared 4 bases from V and 0 bases from J, leaving 15 bases between. Looked up from germline, CDR1 is KGHSH and CDR2 is LQKENI. A universal primer site and UMIs were added as TCR cDNA was made by 5'RACE template switching. TCRdb ran MiXCR on the 5' RACE reads and lists one entry per CDR3 protein. Among fewer than 450,000 distinct CDR3 sequences listed, roughly 4% were seen once. This clonotype has ten or more counts. The specimen was PBMCs, collected 5 days after the yellow fever booster vaccination. The origin of this receptor is a man in his late teens or twenties who received the YFV17D yellow fever vaccine. The chain carries TRBV18 and TRBJ1-4, with a weak D call TRBD1 (6 bases). For the CDR3, the DNA is TGTGCCAGCTCACTTTTTGACAAGGGGGCAACTAATGAAAAACTGTTTTTT. Protein: CASSLFDKGATNEKLFF.